This T cell receptor beta chain came from a study of blood T cell repertoires in COVID-19. The wider study: COVID-19 samples collected from the United States, Italy and Spain covered acute and convalescent phases. T cells, B-cell-depleted T cells, or PBMCs supplied cDNA or gDNA.

The CDR3 runs to 14 residues. CDR1 MDHEN and CDR2 SYDVKM come from the germline V gene. V gave up 7 bases and J gave up 5 bases, with 18 bases separating them. Original analysis: The authors estimated nucleated cell counts from reference gene primer amplification. Profiling relied on immunoSEQ multiplex PCR, and the TCRdb table lists in-frame clones only, not all of them. D and trimming come from the DNA, and the V and J calls and clone size come from that table. The sample has about 260,000 clones; around 87% are singletons. This clone was seen only once. The sample taken for sequencing was peripheral blood. This clonotype was sampled from a woman in her forties or fifties with acute or convalescent COVID-19. The chain carries TRBV28 and TRBJ2-7; D is perhaps TRBD2 (5 bases). The CDR3 spells CASMVERAPHEQYF. The CDR3 DNA sequence: TGTGCCAGCATGGTGGAGAGGGCCCCCCACGAGCAGTACTTC. The whole variable domain, filled in from reference TRBV28 and TRBJ2-7, reads DVKVTQSSRYLVKRTGEKVFLECVQDMDHENMFWYRQDPGLGLRLIYFSYDVKMKEKGDIPEGYSVSREKKERFSLILESASTNQTSMYLCASMVERAPHEQYFGPGTRLTVT.